In this sample, the clone carrying this T cell receptor beta chain turned up a few times. Its specificity is unknown. The junction shows a germline mismatch at one end, possibly a read error. The source of the sample is a study of T cells in Graves' hyperthyroidism and ophthalmopathy. The study's findings and limits: Blood held most thyroid clonotypes expanded above 0.001 frequency.

Using RNA transcripts as the source, TCR beta CDR3 regions were amplified. A set of HTBI primers served as the primers for a first-round RT-PCR of the TCR CDR3. TCRdb called the multiplex PCR reads again in MiXCR, with one record for every CDR3 protein. The data hold about 540,000 distinct CDR3 sequences, with around 45% observed a single time. The clonotype was recovered from a young woman with Graves' hyperthyroidism. Sequencing was done on a sample of peripheral blood or thyroid tissue (not recorded which).

This CDR3 is CASSLRVRQGEKLFF. The CDR3 DNA sequence: TGTGCCAGCAGTCTTAGAGTAAGGCAGGGAGAAAAGCTGTTTTTT. This chain links TRBV5-8 with TRBJ1-4, with D possibly being TRBD1 (5 bases). The V gene's germline CDR1 is SGHTS and CDR2 YDEGEE. The CDR3 sequence is 15 residues long. Combining the CDR3 with reference TRBV5-8 and TRBJ1-4 gives the whole variable domain EAGVTQSPTHLIKTRGQQATLRCSPISGHTSVYWYQQALGLGLQFLLWYDEGEERNRGNFPPRFSGRQFPNYSSELNVNALELEDSALYLCASSLRVRQGEKLFFGSGTQLSVL.